The 8 T cell receptor beta chains reported below all come from one sample, sequenced in a study of T cells after yellow fever vaccination. TCRdb fed the 5' RACE reads into MiXCR, producing one record per CDR3 protein. The data contain 310,000 or so distinct CDR3 sequences, around 4% of them singletons. The sequences come from PBMCs, collected on the day of the yellow fever booster vaccination. The receptor set was obtained from a man in his late teens or twenties who received the YFV17D yellow fever vaccine.

V usage is TRBV7-9 and J usage is TRBJ1-4; D not resolved. CDR1 is SEHNR, CDR2 FQNEAQ, per germline (reference sequence). V shed 5 bases and J shed 10 bases, with 17 bases lying between them. The CDR3 sequence is 14 residues long. This CDR3 reads CASSASAGSVKLFF. The CDR3 region has the DNA TGTGCCAGCAGCGCCAGTGCAGGATCGGTAAAACTGTTTTTT.

This clonotype showed up just a few times. The chain uses TRBV12-3 or TRBV12-4 and TRBJ2-3; D possibly matches TRBD1 or TRBD2 (6 bases each). V was cut by 7 bases and J by 2 bases, with 19 bases left in between. CDR3 length equals 16 residues. CDR3 bases: TGTGCCAGCACCGGGGGCCTCCCTCCTTACACAGATACGCAGTATTTT. It codes for CASTGGLPPYTDTQYF.

This clonotype was detected ten times or more. The chain uses TRBV7-9 and TRBJ2-2, with 7 bases fitting TRBD1. CDR3 length: 15 amino acids. The ends lost 5 bases at V and 2 bases at J; junction bases unmatched: 5. CDR1 is SEHNR and CDR2 is FQNEAQ in the germline V gene (reference sequence). The DNA for the CDR3 is TGTGCCAGCAGCCCGGACAGGCGCAACACCGGGGAGCTGTTTTTT. Translating it yields CASSPDRRNTGELFF.

CDR3 sequence reads: CASSAKRGIAGGTDTQYF. The CDR3 nucleotides read TGTGCCAGCAGCGCAAAAAGGGGAATAGCGGGGGGGACAGATACGCAGTATTTT. V gene TRBV9 combines with J gene TRBJ2-3; TRBD2 aligns across 11 bases. This CDR3 is built from 18 residues. V was pared by 3 bases and J by 3 bases, with 12 bases of the junction left unmatched. Germline V lookup: CDR1 SGDLS, CDR2 YYNGEE. Full variable domain (missing parts from reference TRBV9 and TRBJ2-3): DSGVTQTPKHLITATGQRVTLRCSPRSGDLSVYWYQQSLDQGLQFLIQYYNGEERAKGNILERFSAQQFPDLHSELNLSSLELGDSALYFCASSAKRGIAGGTDTQYFGPGTRLTVL.

This clonotype was seen repeatedly, ten times or more. This chain joins TRBV4-3 and TRBJ1-6; 9 nucleotides line up with TRBD1. The CDR3 has 17 residues. Per the germline V gene, CDR1 is LGHNA and CDR2 is YSLEER. Trimming cost V 1 base and J 4 bases; bases outside gene matches: 5. The CDR3 protein is CASSQARTGAYNSPLHF. The CDR3 nucleotides are TGCGCCAGCAGCCAAGCCCGGACAGGGGCTTATAATTCACCCCTCCACTTT.

CDR3 residues: CSARTTGAVNSPLHF. Written as DNA, the CDR3 is TGCAGTGCTAGAACCACAGGGGCAGTGAATTCACCCCTCCACTTT. The V call is TRBV20-1, the J call TRBJ1-6; TRBD1 matches 7 bases. Germline CDR1 DFQATT, CDR2 SNEGSKA (reference sequence). The V gene end was trimmed by 2 bases and the J gene end by 7 bases; junction bases not matched to a gene: 8. There are 15 residues in the CDR3.

This clonotype was found many times. The J gene is TRBJ2-5, the V gene TRBV7-6; TRBD2 agrees at 10 bases. With V trimmed by 1 base and J by 2 bases, 4 bases remained unmatched. The germline gives CDR1 SGHVS, CDR2 FNYEAQ. CDR3 length: 16 residues. The CDR3 spells CASSLVLAGAQETQYF. DNA for the CDR3: TGTGCCAGCAGCTTAGTCCTAGCGGGGGCACAAGAGACCCAGTACTTC. The full variable domain, its missing parts supplied by reference TRBV7-6 and TRBJ2-5, is GAGVSQSPRYKVTKRGQDVALRCDPISGHVSLYWYRQALGQGPEFLTYFNYEAQQDKSGLPNDRFSAERPEGSISTLTIQRTEQRDSAMYRCASSLVLAGAQETQYFGPGTRLLVL.

This clonotype came up a few times. In nucleotides, the CDR3 is TGCAGTGCCAGATCAGGAAGGGCAGGGGGGAATTCACCCCTCCACTTT. Translated, it gives CSARSGRAGGNSPLHF. V and J are TRBV20-1 and TRBJ1-6; 7 positions agree with TRBD1. V shed 6 bases, J shed 7 bases, and the junction held 15 bases outside the gene matches. The CDR3 is 16 residues long. CDR1 is DFQATT and CDR2 is SNEGSKA in the germline V gene (reference sequence).